This TCR beta chain originates from a study of T cells after yellow fever vaccination. The trim removed 8 bases at V and 6 bases at J, leaving 5 bases unmatched. The V gene's germline CDR1 is MNHEY and CDR2 SMNVEV (reference sequence). The CDR3 extends over 12 amino acids. Remarks on this clonotype: The antigen is unknown.

TCR cDNA, made by 5'RACE template switching, carried an added universal primer site and UMIs. TCRdb independently ran MiXCR on the 5' RACE reads; one entry per CDR3 protein. The sample includes nearly 550,000 distinct CDR3 sequences, approximately 21% seen only once; the top ten take more than 13%. Broader study findings: High-abundance clonotypes from the bulk population could contaminate FACS-sorted repertoires.

Source: PBMCs, taken 15 days after the yellow fever booster vaccination. This clonotype originated in a man in his thirties or forties who received the YFV17D yellow fever vaccine. The V gene is TRBV27, the J gene TRBJ2-3; TRBD2 matches 7 bases. CDR3 in amino acids: CASAAGVDTQYF. CDR3 bases: TGTGCCAGCGCGGCGGGGGTGGATACGCAGTATTTT.